This TCR beta chain was identified in a study of blood T cells in healthy people across ages. CDR3 length equals 12 residues. The V gene lost 6 bases and the J gene lost 1 base, with 5 bases spanning the gap. A second PCR, run for about 7 to 11 cycles, used a sample-barcoded 5' primer plus a J-beta primer mix. MiXCR, applied by TCRdb to the 5' RACE reads, yields one record per CDR3 protein. The table lists 710,000 or so distinct CDR3 sequences, about 24% of them singletons. This clonotype was seen many times. The TCR originated in a man between 65 and 85 years old in good health. The material sequenced was blood. The chain links TRBV12-3 or TRBV12-4 to TRBJ2-3, with D unresolved. The CDR3 spells CASSSRTDTQYF. CDR3 DNA: TGTGCCAGCAGCTCCCGCACAGATACGCAGTATTTT.